A single sample gave rise to the 28 T cell receptor beta chains below, sequenced in a study of T cell responses to AZD1222 COVID-19 vaccine. Only in-frame clones appear in the TCRdb table, and some are missing; sequencing was by immunoSEQ multiplex PCR. Of about 110,000 clones in the sample, 88% were seen once. Sequencing was performed on peripheral blood, taken on day 0 of MenACWY control vaccination. The receptors originated from an adult in good health.

The chain is built from TRBV18 and TRBJ1-1; TRBD1 might be the D (5 bases). Germline V gene sequence: CDR1 KGHSH, CDR2 LQKENI. Deletions cut 1 base from V and 4 bases from J, with 10 bases between. The CDR3 loop spans 14 amino acids. The CDR3 sequence: CASSPQGTRTEAFF. Written as DNA, the CDR3 is TGTGCCAGCTCACCACAGGGGACGCGCACTGAAGCTTTCTTT.

The J gene is TRBJ2-1, the V gene TRBV6-4; 7 nucleotides match TRBD2. The germline CDR1 and CDR2 sequences are MRHNA and SNTAGT. The V gene end was trimmed by 0 bases and the J gene end by 7 bases; junction bases not matched to a gene: 6. The CDR3 loop spans 15 amino acids. The CDR3 DNA is TGTGCCAGCAGTGACTCCGGGGGAGGGCCAAATGAGCAGTTCTTC. Its protein product is CASSDSGGGPNEQFF.

The J gene is TRBJ1-4, the V gene TRBV18, with D possibly matching TRBD1 (5 bases). The CDR3 extends over 15 amino acids. Between the trimmed V and J ends, which lost 3 bases and 5 bases, there was a span of 13 bases. The germline gives CDR1 KGHSH, CDR2 LQKENI. The CDR3 here is CASSPPGGENEKLFF. The CDR3 coding sequence is TGTGCCAGCTCACCGCCGGGGGGGGAAAATGAAAAACTGTTTTTT.

The rearrangement joins TRBV7-8 to TRBJ1-4; TRBD1 aligns across 8 bases. Germline CDR1 and CDR2: SGHVS and FQNEAQ. The CDR3 is 15 residues long. With 3 bases clipped from V and 4 bases from J, the junction kept 4 bases outside the gene matches. The CDR3 nucleotides are TGTGCCAGCAGCTTCAGGGGGCCCGTTAATGAAAAACTGTTTTTT. It specifies CASSFRGPVNEKLFF.

The rearrangement links TRBV18 to TRBJ1-3; D is undetermined. Trimming removed 3 bases from V and 4 bases from J, with 19 bases in between. Germline V gene data show CDR1 as KGHSH and CDR2 as LQKENI. The CDR3 totals 17 residues. The CDR3 DNA sequence: TGTGCCAGCTCACCCCGACCAATTGAGGGAATCGGAAACACCATATATTTT. Encoded protein: CASSPRPIEGIGNTIYF.

V usage is TRBV5-1 and J usage is TRBJ1-5, with a possible D match to TRBD1 (5 bases). V was pared by 0 bases and J by 4 bases, with 8 bases between. Germline V gene sequence: CDR1 SGHRS, CDR2 YFSETQ. This CDR3 comprises 14 residues. In DNA, the CDR3 is TGCGCCAGCAGCTTGGGGACAATGAATCAGCCCCAGCATTTT. Encoded protein: CASSLGTMNQPQHF.

The chain has TRBV3-1 (or the pseudogene TRBV3-2) and TRBJ2-7, with 7 bases matching TRBD2. The ends lost 3 bases at V and 4 bases at J; junction bases unmatched: 6. The germline CDR1 and CDR2 sequences are LGHDT and YNNKEL (reference sequence). The length of the CDR3 is 14 residues. The CDR3 reads CASSQKGGAYEQYF. The CDR3 DNA sequence: TGTGCCAGCAGCCAGAAGGGAGGGGCATACGAGCAGTACTTC.

The chain employs TRBV3-1 (or the pseudogene TRBV3-2) and TRBJ1-6, with D possibly TRBD1 on 5 matching bases. V was trimmed by 4 bases and J by 6 bases, leaving 10 bases between them. The length of the CDR3 is 14 residues. Germline V gene sequence: CDR1 LGHDT, CDR2 YNNKEL (reference sequence). CDR3 residues: CASSRARANSPLHF. CDR3 bases: TGTGCCAGCAGCCGGGCCAGGGCTAATTCACCCCTCCACTTT.

The chain has TRBV5-3 and TRBJ2-7, with D tentatively TRBD2 (5 bases). TRBV5-3 is flagged as an ORF with uncertain function. V was pared by 4 bases and J by 2 bases, with 16 bases between. The CDR3 is 15 residues long. DNA of the CDR3: TGTGCCAGAAGCCCGGTAGGAGGAGTCACCTACGAGCAGTACTTC. Its translation is CARSPVGGVTYEQYF.

The chain joins TRBV6-2 or TRBV6-3 to TRBJ1-6; no definite D call. Germline V CDR1 and CDR2: MNHEY, SVGEGT. CDR3 length: 12 residues. Between the trimmed V and J ends, which lost 5 bases and 9 bases, there was a span of 8 bases. This chain's CDR3 is CASSVGSSPLHF. CDR3 DNA sequence: TGTGCCAGCAGTGTGGGGAGTTCACCCCTCCACTTT.

The V call is TRBV7-2, the J call TRBJ1-4; a weak D match, TRBD1 (6 bases). CDR3 size: 16 residues. CDR1 and CDR2 from the germline V gene are SGHTA and FQGNSA. V shed 5 bases and J shed 0 bases, with 13 bases lying between them. As DNA, the CDR3 is TGTGCCAGCAGCCCAAGACAGGCAACAACTAATGAAAAACTGTTTTTT. Translating gives CASSPRQATTNEKLFF.

CDR3 protein: CASSRTRDRPPDTQYF. Here the CDR3 DNA reads TGCGCCAGCAGCAGAACCCGGGACAGGCCCCCAGATACGCAGTATTTT. This chain uses TRBV4-1 with TRBJ2-3; 8 bases match TRBD1. Losses at the gene ends were 5 bases for V and 4 bases for J; bases not matched to a gene: 11. Germline lookup yields CDR1 MGHRA and CDR2 YSYEKL. The CDR3 extends over 16 amino acids.

The genes are TRBV7-2 and TRBJ1-2; D may be TRBD1 (5 bases). The CDR3 consists of 14 residues. The V end was cut by 3 bases, the J end by 4 bases, with 12 bases between. Germline V gives CDR1 SGHTA, CDR2 FQGNSA. The CDR3 DNA reads as TGTGCCAGCAGCTTCAGGGAGGCTACCTATGGCTACACCTTC. Its protein is CASSFREATYGYTF.

This chain uses TRBV2 with TRBJ1-5; a weak D match, TRBD1 (5 bases). This CDR3 comprises 15 residues. Between the trimmed V and J ends, which lost 8 bases and 1 base, there was a span of 15 bases. Germline assignment: CDR1 SNHLY and CDR2 FYNNEI. The CDR3 loop is CASRGTGGSNQPQHF. The CDR3 DNA reads TGTGCCAGCCGCGGGACGGGCGGGAGCAATCAGCCCCAGCATTTT.

This clone came up a few times. The chain links TRBV7-9 to TRBJ1-2; D is uncertain. The ends were cut back, 1 base at V and 4 bases at J, with 4 bases in the middle. The CDR3 has 12 amino acids. Germline lookup yields CDR1 SEHNR and CDR2 FQNEAQ (reference sequence). CDR3 loop: CASSLGTYGYTF. The CDR3 bases are TGTGCCAGCAGCTTAGGGACCTATGGCTACACCTTC. The full variable domain, its missing parts supplied by reference TRBV7-9 and TRBJ1-2, is DTGVSQNPRHKITKRGQNVTFRCDPISEHNRLYWYRQTLGQGPEFLTYFQNEAQLEKSRLLSDRFSAERPKGSFSTLEIQRTEQGDSAMYLCASSLGTYGYTFGSGTRLTVV.

This rearrangement joins TRBV6-5 to TRBJ2-2; TRBD2 is a possible D gene (5 bases). Germline V CDR1 and CDR2: MNHEY, SVGAGI. V was clipped by 8 bases and J by 4 bases, with 11 bases between them. This CDR3 is built from 13 residues. The CDR3 DNA follows: TGTGCCAGCTCCTCGGGGTTCACCGGGGAGCTGTTTTTT. It yields the protein CASSSGFTGELFF.

The V gene is TRBV7-9, the J gene TRBJ1-4; no reliable D call. The CDR3 sequence is 15 residues long. The V gene lost 1 base and the J gene lost 7 bases, with 13 bases spanning the gap. Germline CDR1 reads SEHNR; CDR2 reads FQNEAQ (reference sequence). The CDR3 bases are TGTGCCAGCAGCTTAGGTGGTCGCTCCACTGAAAAACTGTTTTTT. This codes for CASSLGGRSTEKLFF.

The J gene is TRBJ2-3, the V gene TRBV27, with 7 bases fitting TRBD1. The CDR3 totals 14 residues. The germline CDR1 and CDR2 sequences are MNHEY and SMNVEV (reference sequence). V trimming: 4 bases; J trimming: 11 bases; junction bases outside the gene matches: 12. The CDR3: CASSYGTARRMQYF. The CDR3 DNA reads as TGTGCCAGCAGTTACGGGACAGCCCGGAGGATGCAGTATTTT.

The rearrangement links TRBV4-2 to TRBJ2-4, with 9 bases lining up with TRBD1. V dropped 0 bases and J dropped 0; count of bases not matched to a gene: 12. The germline CDR1 and CDR2 sequences are LGHNA and YNFKEQ. The CDR3 totals 20 residues. CDR3 coding DNA: TGTGCCAGCAGCCAAGATCTCGCCGGGACAGGGACTCTAGCCAAAAACATTCAGTACTTC. Translation gives CASSQDLAGTGTLAKNIQYF.

The chain combines TRBV10-3 with TRBJ2-3, with TRBD1 matching over 8 bases. Germline CDR1 reads ENHRY; CDR2 reads SYGVKD. V trimming: 3 bases; J trimming: 1 base; junction bases outside the gene matches: 3. The CDR3 runs to 15 residues. CDR3 residues: CAISDRTGRTDTQYF. CDR3 DNA: TGTGCCATCAGTGACCGGACAGGGCGCACAGATACGCAGTATTTT.

The rearrangement joins TRBV4-2 to TRBJ1-2; D perhaps matches TRBD1 (5 bases). V gave up 0 bases and J gave up 4 bases, with 12 bases separating them. This CDR3 comprises 15 residues. Per the germline V gene, CDR1 is LGHNA and CDR2 is YNFKEQ. This CDR3 is CASSQDGQGGYGYTF. Written as DNA, the CDR3 is TGTGCCAGCAGCCAAGATGGGCAGGGTGGCTATGGCTACACCTTC.

The V gene is TRBV6-5, the J gene TRBJ2-7; TRBD1 might be the D (6 bases). The CDR3 length is 13 residues. Germline lookup yields CDR1 MNHEY and CDR2 SVGAGI. Trimming removed 2 bases from V and 7 bases from J, with 12 bases in between. The CDR3 DNA is TGTGCCAGCAGTTACAGAAATACAGGGGAGCAGTACTTC. It is translated as CASSYRNTGEQYF.

This chain joins TRBV19 and TRBJ1-4, with TRBD1 as a possible D gene (5 bases). The CDR3 sequence is 14 residues long. Trimming stripped 3 bases from V and 6 bases from J, with 11 bases between. Germline V gene sequence: CDR1 LNHDA, CDR2 SQIVND (reference sequence). The CDR3 region has the DNA TGTGCCAGTAGTATCCCCGGGACGGATGAAAAACTGTTTTTT. Amino acid sequence: CASSIPGTDEKLFF.

In DNA form, the CDR3 reads TGTGCCAGCAGCTTAGTTCTAGCGGGGCCCGGGGAGCTGTTTTTT. Translation gives CASSLVLAGPGELFF. The gene calls are TRBV7-2 and TRBJ2-2; the match to TRBD2 covers 9 bases. Germline assignment: CDR1 SGHTA and CDR2 FQGNSA. Unmatched junction bases numbered 3, after V lost 1 base and J lost 6 bases. The CDR3 extends over 15 amino acids.

This sequence joins TRBV29-1 and TRBJ1-2, with TRBD1 matching over 7 bases. The trim removed 5 bases at V and 1 base at J, leaving 10 bases unmatched. There are 15 residues in the CDR3. The germline gives CDR1 SQVTM, CDR2 ANQGSEA. The CDR3 sequence is CSVLPGQPNNYGYTF. Written as DNA, the CDR3 is TGCAGCGTTCTTCCGGGACAGCCGAATAACTATGGCTACACCTTC.

For the CDR3, the DNA is TGTGCCAGCAGTTCCCCAGGGGCGATTAACACCGGGGAGCTGTTTTTT. Its protein is CASSSPGAINTGELFF. The gene calls are TRBV27 and TRBJ2-2, with a possible D match to TRBD1 (6 bases). CDR1 MNHEY and CDR2 SMNVEV come from the germline V gene (reference sequence). V was cut by 4 bases and J by 2 bases, with 14 bases left in between. The CDR3 runs to 16 residues.

The V gene is TRBV18, the J gene TRBJ1-6; 9 nucleotides line up with TRBD1. This CDR3 has 16 amino acids. Looked up from germline, CDR1 is KGHSH and CDR2 is LQKENI. V gave up 3 bases and J gave up 5 bases; unmatched junction bases: 5. The CDR3 nucleotides read TGTGCCAGCTCACCCGGGACAGGGAGGAATAATTCACCCCTCCACTTT. The encoded protein is CASSPGTGRNNSPLHF.

The chain employs TRBV5-1 and TRBJ2-1, with 9 bases aligning to TRBD1. Trimming removed 4 bases from V and 3 bases from J; junction bases left unmatched: 5. CDR3 length: 15 amino acids. Germline V gives CDR1 SGHRS, CDR2 YFSETQ. The CDR3 sequence: CASSQGQGNYNEQFF. In nucleotides, the CDR3 is TGCGCCAGCAGCCAGGGACAGGGAAACTACAATGAGCAGTTCTTC.